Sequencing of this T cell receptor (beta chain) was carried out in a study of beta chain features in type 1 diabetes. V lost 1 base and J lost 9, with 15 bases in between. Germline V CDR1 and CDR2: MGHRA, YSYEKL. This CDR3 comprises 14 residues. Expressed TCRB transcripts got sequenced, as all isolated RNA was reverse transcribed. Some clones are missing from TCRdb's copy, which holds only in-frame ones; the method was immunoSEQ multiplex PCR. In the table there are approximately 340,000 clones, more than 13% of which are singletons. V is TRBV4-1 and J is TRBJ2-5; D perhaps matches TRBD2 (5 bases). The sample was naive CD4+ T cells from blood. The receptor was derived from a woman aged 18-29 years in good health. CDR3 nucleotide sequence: TGCGCCAGCAGCCAAGGTCCGGTCCGGGGAGCCCAGTACTTC. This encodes CASSQGPVRGAQYF.